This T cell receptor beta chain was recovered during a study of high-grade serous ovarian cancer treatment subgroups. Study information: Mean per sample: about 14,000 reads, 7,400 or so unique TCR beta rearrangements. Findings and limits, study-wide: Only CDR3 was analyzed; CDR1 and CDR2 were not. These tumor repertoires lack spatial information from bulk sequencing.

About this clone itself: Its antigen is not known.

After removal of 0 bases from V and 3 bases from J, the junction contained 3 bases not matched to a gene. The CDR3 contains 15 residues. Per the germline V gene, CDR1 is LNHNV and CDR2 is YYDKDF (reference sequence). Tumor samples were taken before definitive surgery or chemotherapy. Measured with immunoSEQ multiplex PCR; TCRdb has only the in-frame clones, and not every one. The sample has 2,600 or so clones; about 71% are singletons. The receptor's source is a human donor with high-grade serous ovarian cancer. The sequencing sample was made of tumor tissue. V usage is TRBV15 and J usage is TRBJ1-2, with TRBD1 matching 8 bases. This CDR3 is CATSRDLTGDYGYTF. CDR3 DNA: TGTGCCACCAGCAGAGATCTGACAGGGGACTATGGCTACACCTTC.